Listed below are T cell receptor beta chains from one sample, sequenced in a study of cytomegalovirus exposure and HLA in healthy donors. TCRdb keeps only in-frame clones here, not all; method: immunoSEQ multiplex PCR. The table shows about 130,000 clones, with 80% occurring only once. Sequencing input: PBMCs. All receptors derive from a man younger than 40 in good health and CMV-seropositive. The CDR3 runs from the conserved cysteine through the conserved F or W. Rows give clone size only sometimes, using once, few, many, or a class for an expanded clone.

cdr3_length,j_call,v_call,clone_size,cdr3_aa
14,TRBJ1-2,TRBV19,-,CASTEGQINYGYTF
12,TRBJ2-3,TRBV2,-,CASSEQGDTQYF
14,TRBJ2-5,TRBV5-1,-,CASSLARLQETQYF
14,TRBJ1-2,TRBV28,-,CASREPGGGHGYTF
14,TRBJ1-2,TRBV5-1,-,CASSPLTDSYGYTF
15,TRBJ1-4,TRBV5-1,-,CASSPKSSEFEKLFF
11,TRBJ2-7,TRBV20-1,-,CSARVGYEQYF
13,TRBJ2-3,TRBV5-1,-,CASRASGADTQYF
13,TRBJ2-5,TRBV29-1,-,CSVSTGGGETQYF
15,TRBJ2-7,TRBV27,-,CASVSLGTSGYEQYF
13,TRBJ2-7,TRBV7-6,-,CASSLAPGSEQYF
15,TRBJ2-2,TRBV13,once,CASTVAGGYNGELFF
14,TRBJ2-5,TRBV5-1,-,CASSLAGVQETQYF
16,TRBJ2-1,TRBV29-1,-,CSVDGDRASSYNEQFF
15,TRBJ1-3,TRBV6-1,-,CASSEVGFPGNTIYF
16,TRBJ1-2,TRBV6-1,-,CASSEARNRGDRGYTF
14,TRBJ1-2,TRBV6-5,-,CASSSALRNYGYTF